What follows is one TCR beta chain and its context. Antigen unknown. The data were taken from a study of cytomegalovirus exposure and HLA in healthy donors. Study information: The early release's HLA-typed donors yielded roughly 85 million unique TCRs.

Study-wide results and caveats: Under in vitro conditions, three CMV-associated chains were confirmed as specific for CMV antigens. Sequencing artifact likely explains a cluster of highly shared sequence variants.

13 Jbeta primers and 60 Vbeta primers were used for the PCR. The table came from immunoSEQ multiplex PCR; TCRdb's copy has only in-frame clones and leaves some out. The sample includes fewer than 75,000 clones, roughly 77% of them seen just once. The TCR comes from a woman in her 30s in good health and CMV-seronegative. Material for sequencing was PBMCs.

As DNA, the CDR3 is TGTGCCAGCTCACCAGGACAGCAAGAGACCCAGTACTTC. Translated: CASSPGQQETQYF. The chain uses TRBV18 and TRBJ2-5, with D possibly matching TRBD1 (6 bases). In germline, CDR1 is KGHSH, CDR2 LQKENI. The CDR3 contains 13 residues. Trimming removed 2 bases from V and 2 bases from J, with 6 bases in between. Looking up the rest from reference TRBV18 and TRBJ2-5 gives the full variable domain: NAGVMQNPRHLVRRRGQEARLRCSPMKGHSHVYWYRQLPEEGLKFMVYLQKENIIDESGMPKERFSAEFPKEGPSILRIQQVVRGDSAAYFCASSPGQQETQYFGPGTRLLVL.